The source of this TCR beta chain is a study of CD8 T cells in ankylosing spondylitis. Study-level findings and limits: Disease-linked clones displayed a CD8+ phenotype and appeared relatively rarely in peripheral blood. Significant enrichment of disease-linked clones was reportedly seen in matched ankylosing spondylitis synovial fluid. Seemingly characteristic of ankylosing spondylitis blood was a TCR beta motif consisting of about 8 highly homologous variants.

This CDR3 spans 15 amino acids. CDR1 and CDR2 from the germline V gene are ENHRY and SYGVKD. J gave up 1 base and V 6 bases, and 9 bases lay outside the gene matches. In regard to this clonotype: Its antigen is still unknown.

Making the TCR beta libraries involved quantitative 5'-RACE with molecular barcodes. TCRdb re-analysed the 5' RACE reads in MiXCR, keeping a single row per CDR3 protein. Among over 450,000 distinct CDR3 sequences listed, 10% to 15% were seen once. The chain joins TRBV10-3 to TRBJ2-7; 7 bases line up with TRBD1. Sequencing input: blood, either unsorted or a sorted T cell fraction (not recorded which). The receptor comes from a male donor with ankylosing spondylitis. The CDR3 DNA is TGTGCCATCAGCGAGGGGGCCAGCGGTTCCTACGAGCAGTACGTC. It translates to CAISEGASGSYEQYV.